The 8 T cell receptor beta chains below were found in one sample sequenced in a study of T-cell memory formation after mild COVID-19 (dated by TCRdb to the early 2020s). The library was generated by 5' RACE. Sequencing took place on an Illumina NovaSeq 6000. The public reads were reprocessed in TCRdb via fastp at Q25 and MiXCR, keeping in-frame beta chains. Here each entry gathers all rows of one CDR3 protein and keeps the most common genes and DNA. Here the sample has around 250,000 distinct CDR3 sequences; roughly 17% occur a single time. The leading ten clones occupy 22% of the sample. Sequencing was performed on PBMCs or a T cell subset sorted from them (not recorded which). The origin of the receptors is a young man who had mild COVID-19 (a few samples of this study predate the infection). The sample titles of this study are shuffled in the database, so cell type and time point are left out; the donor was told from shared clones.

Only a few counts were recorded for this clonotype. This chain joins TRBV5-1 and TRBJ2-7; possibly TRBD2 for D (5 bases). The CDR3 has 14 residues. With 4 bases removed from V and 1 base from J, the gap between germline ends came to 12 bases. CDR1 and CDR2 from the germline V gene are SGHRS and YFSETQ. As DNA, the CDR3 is TGCGCCAGCAGCCTGGAGGTCCCTTCCTACGAGCAGTACTTC. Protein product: CASSLEVPSYEQYF.

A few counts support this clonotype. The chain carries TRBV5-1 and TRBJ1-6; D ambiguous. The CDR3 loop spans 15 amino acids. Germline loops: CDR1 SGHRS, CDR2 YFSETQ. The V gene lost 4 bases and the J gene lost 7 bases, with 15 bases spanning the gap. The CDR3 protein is CASSRMDSSNSPLHF. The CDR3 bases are TGCGCCAGCAGCAGAATGGATTCCTCAAATTCACCCCTCCACTTT.

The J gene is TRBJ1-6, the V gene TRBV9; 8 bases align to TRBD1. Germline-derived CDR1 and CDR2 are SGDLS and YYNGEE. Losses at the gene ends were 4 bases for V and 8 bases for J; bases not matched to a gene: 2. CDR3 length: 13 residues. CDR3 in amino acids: CASSHRGDSPLHF. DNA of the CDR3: TGTGCCAGCAGCCACAGGGGGGATTCACCCCTCCACTTT.

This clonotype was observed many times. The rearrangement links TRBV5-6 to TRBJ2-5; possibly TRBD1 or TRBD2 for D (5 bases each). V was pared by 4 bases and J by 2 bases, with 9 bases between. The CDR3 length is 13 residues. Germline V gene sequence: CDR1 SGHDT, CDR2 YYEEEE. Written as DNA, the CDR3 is TGTGCCAGCAGCCGGGGACGTCAAGAGACCCAGTACTTC. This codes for CASSRGRQETQYF.

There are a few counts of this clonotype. The CDR3 DNA follows: TGTGCCAGCAGCTTAGGGTGGGGGGGCCGAAGTGATGAGCAGTTCTTC. Amino acid sequence: CASSLGWGGRSDEQFF. The chain recombines TRBV7-9 with TRBJ2-1, with D possibly being TRBD2 (7 bases). The CDR3 is 16 amino acids. V was shortened by 1 base and J by 8 bases, with 18 bases between the two germline ends. Germline V gene sequence: CDR1 SEHNR, CDR2 FQNEAQ (reference sequence).

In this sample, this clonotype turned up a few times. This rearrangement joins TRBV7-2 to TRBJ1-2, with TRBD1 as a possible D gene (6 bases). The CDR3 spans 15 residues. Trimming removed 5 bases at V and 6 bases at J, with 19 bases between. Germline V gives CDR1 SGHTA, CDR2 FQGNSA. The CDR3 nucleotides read TGTGCCAGCAGCCGGCGGGACACCCAGGCAGATGGCTACACCTTC. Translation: CASSRRDTQADGYTF.

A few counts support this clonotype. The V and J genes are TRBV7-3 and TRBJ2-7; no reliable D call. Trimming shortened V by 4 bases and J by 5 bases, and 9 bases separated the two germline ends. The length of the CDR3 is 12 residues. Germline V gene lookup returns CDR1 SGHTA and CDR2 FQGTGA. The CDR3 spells CASSSPYDEQYV. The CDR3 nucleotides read TGTGCCAGCAGCTCCCCGTACGACGAGCAGTACGTC.

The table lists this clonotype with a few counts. DNA for the CDR3: TGCAGCGTTGTGGGCCGTTTCTCCTACGAGCAGTACTTC. Its translation is CSVVGRFSYEQYF. This chain uses TRBV29-1 with TRBJ2-7; D unresolved. This CDR3 region has 13 residues. The germline gives CDR1 SQVTM, CDR2 ANQGSEA. V lost 4 bases and J lost 0, with 10 bases in between.